Reported below is one TCR beta chain. The antigen remains unidentified. One junction end does not reproduce the germline sequence, and a read error may be involved. In germline, CDR1 is MNHEY, CDR2 SMNVEV (reference sequence). The CDR3 is 12 residues long. The data stem from a study of cytomegalovirus exposure and HLA in healthy donors. PCR employed 60 Vbeta and 13 Jbeta primers. Generated by immunoSEQ multiplex PCR, the TCRdb table keeps only in-frame clones and is missing some. Here the sample spans 150,000 or so clones, just over 75% being singletons. Whole-study results and caveats: Whilst most TCR sequences proved rare, a subset of public TCRs occurred across many donors. Researchers reported in a later analysis that a missense DCLRE1C variant was tied to TCR beta V- and J-gene trimming. The authors later found most CMV-associated TCR beta chains appeared HLA-restricted.

The receptor was derived from a woman aged 40 to 50 in good health and CMV-seronegative. This rearrangement joins TRBV27 to TRBJ1-4, with 7 bases lining up with TRBD1. Sequenced: PBMCs. CDR3 residues: CASSPDRILLIF. The CDR3 nucleotides are TGTGCCAGCAGCCCGGACAGGATCCTGTTGATTTTT.